This entry lists 30 T cell receptor beta chains sequenced from one sample in a study of glioma-infiltrating T cells. TCR alpha and beta CDR3 regions were amplified from RNA using iRepertoire nested multiplex PCR. TCRdb independently ran MiXCR on the multiplex PCR reads; one entry per CDR3 protein. The table has about 410,000 distinct CDR3 sequences, around 38% seen once. The source material was glioma tissue, nonneoplastic brain tissue, or PBMCs (not recorded which). Receptors originate from a human donor with low-grade glioma or glioblastoma, undergoing nonglioma brain surgery, or in good health (not recorded which).

The gene calls are TRBV6-4 and TRBJ2-1; TRBD2 matches at 12 bases. Germline CDR1 is MRHNA and CDR2 is SNTAGT. This CDR3 has 14 residues. V shed 7 bases, J shed 8 bases, and the junction held 6 bases outside the gene matches. CDR3 coding DNA: TGTGCCAGCATTGAGACTAGCGGGAGCGATGAGCAGTTCTTC. This encodes CASIETSGSDEQFF.

Remarks on this clonotype: A clone one base away is much larger, so this may be a read error. The V call is TRBV27, the J call TRBJ2-3; D remains ambiguous. V lost 5 bases and J 4 bases, leaving 10 bases between the germline ends. This CDR3 is built from 13 residues. CDR1 and CDR2 (germline): MNHEY, SMNVEV (reference sequence). The CDR3 DNA follows: TGTGCCAGCAGTCCCTATGCCTCAGATACGCAGTATTTT. It encodes CASSPYASDTQYF.

The chain recombines TRBV2 with TRBJ2-1; weak D call: TRBD2 (6 bases). Trimming stripped 4 bases from V and 6 bases from J, with 16 bases between. Per the germline V gene, CDR1 is SNHLY and CDR2 is FYNNEI. This CDR3 comprises 15 residues. The CDR3 region has the DNA TGTGCCAGCAGTGGAATCGGCGGGATACTCAATGAGCAGTTCTTC. It is translated as CASSGIGGILNEQFF.

At least ten counts were recorded for this clonotype. The chain employs TRBV28 and TRBJ2-7, with 7 bases fitting TRBD2. The V gene end was trimmed by 6 bases and the J gene end by 7 bases; junction bases not matched to a gene: 6. The CDR3 is made up of 12 amino acids. Germline V gene data show CDR1 as MDHEN and CDR2 as SYDVKM. The CDR3 coding sequence is TGTGCCAGCAGCCACACTAGCGTAGAGCAGTACTTC. Amino acid sequence: CASSHTSVEQYF.

The V gene is TRBV20-1, the J gene TRBJ2-3, with D perhaps being TRBD1 or TRBD2 (6 bases each). This CDR3 contains 14 residues. Germline-derived CDR1 and CDR2 are DFQATT and SNEGSKA (reference sequence). CDR3 DNA: TGCAGCGCAATCGAGGGGGGACCCATGGATACGCAGTATTTT. The encoded protein is CSAIEGGPMDTQYF.

The chain is built from TRBV7-3 and TRBJ2-3, with D perhaps TRBD2 (6 bases). Germline CDR1 is SGHTA and CDR2 is FQGTGA. The CDR3 extends over 15 amino acids. V lost 2 bases and J 4 bases, leaving 13 bases between the germline ends. The CDR3 DNA follows: TGTGCCAGCAGCTTATCTGGCGGGAAGGCAGATACGCAGTATTTT. It codes for CASSLSGGKADTQYF.

This chain joins TRBV4-1 and TRBJ2-7; D uncertain. CDR3 length: 14 residues. V shed 0 bases and J shed 6 bases, with 12 bases lying between them. Germline V gives CDR1 MGHRA, CDR2 YSYEKL. CDR3 nucleotides: TGCGCCAGCAGCCAAGATCTCGCTAAGCGCGAGCAGTACTTC. It specifies CASSQDLAKREQYF.

The genes are TRBV20-1 and TRBJ1-5; D call uncertain. The CDR3 sequence is 15 residues long. Germline V gene lookup returns CDR1 DFQATT and CDR2 SNEGSKA (reference sequence). The V gene lost 1 base and the J gene lost 2 bases, with 12 bases spanning the gap. Written as DNA, the CDR3 is TGCAGTGCTAGAGTCTCAGGAAGGGGCAATCAGCCCCAGCATTTT. It specifies CSARVSGRGNQPQHF.

The rearrangement links TRBV20-1 to TRBJ2-7; a possible D gene is TRBD1 (6 bases). CDR3 length: 14 amino acids. Germline CDR1 and CDR2: DFQATT and SNEGSKA (reference sequence). The V and J ends lost 2 bases and 5 bases respectively, with 16 bases between them. The CDR3 coding sequence is TGCAGTGCTAGACAGGGGAAGACCTACAACGAGCAGTACTTC. This translates into CSARQGKTYNEQYF.

Here the CDR3 reads CASSILGTNPLGEQYF. Written as DNA, the CDR3 is TGTGCCAGTAGTATTCTTGGGACCAACCCTCTCGGCGAGCAGTACTTC. The chain links TRBV19 to TRBJ2-7; tentatively, D is TRBD1 or TRBD2 (5 bases each). Trimming took 3 bases from V and 6 from J, leaving 21 bases between them. The V gene's germline CDR1 is LNHDA and CDR2 SQIVND (reference sequence). This CDR3 is built from 16 residues.

The genes are TRBV6-2 or TRBV6-3 and TRBJ2-1; D is ambiguous. The CDR3 runs 16 residues. Looked up from germline, CDR1 is MNHEY and CDR2 is SVGEGT. Deletions cut 5 bases from V and 6 bases from J, with 20 bases between. The CDR3, as DNA: TGTGCCAGCAGTGCCAGCAGTTCCGGACCCACCAATGAGCAGTTCTTC. It translates to CASSASSSGPTNEQFF.

V and J are TRBV29-1 and TRBJ2-7; either TRBD1 or TRBD2 may supply D (7 bases each). The CDR3 extends over 15 amino acids. CDR1 SQVTM and CDR2 ANQGSEA come from the germline V gene. Trimming left V 4 bases short and J 3 bases short, with 19 bases between. CDR3 DNA: TGCAGCGTTGGCAGGGGGGGTAGCGGAGACTACGAGCAGTACTTC. As protein: CSVGRGGSGDYEQYF.

With respect to this clonotype: A much larger clone differs by one base, so this may be a read error. Since the CDR3 does not end with the conserved phenylalanine or tryptophan, this likely comes from a read error. This chain links TRBV27 with TRBJ1-2; unclear D gene. Germline V gene lookup returns CDR1 MNHEY and CDR2 SMNVEV (reference sequence). This CDR3 is built from 15 residues. Trimming left V 2 bases short and J 3 bases short, with 13 bases between. CDR3 residues: CASSLIAGLDYGYTL. DNA for the CDR3: TGTGCCAGCAGTTTAATAGCGGGTCTTGACTATGGCTACACCCTC.

The CDR3 loop is CAISESSSGGGKLFF. In DNA, the CDR3 is TGTGCCATCAGTGAGTCAAGTAGCGGGGGTGGAAAACTGTTTTTT. The chain joins TRBV10-3 to TRBJ1-4, with D maybe TRBD1 (5 bases). In germline, CDR1 is ENHRY, CDR2 SYGVKD. With 0 bases removed from V and 10 bases from J, the gap between germline ends came to 15 bases. The CDR3 loop spans 15 amino acids.

This clonotype was counted at least ten times. The chain has TRBV10-3 and TRBJ2-3, with D possibly TRBD1 on 5 matching bases. Looked up from germline, CDR1 is ENHRY and CDR2 is SYGVKD. The CDR3 has 12 residues. V shed 9 bases and J shed 1 base, with 8 bases lying between them. DNA of the CDR3: TGTGCCATGCAACAGGGCACAGATACGCAGTATTTT. Protein: CAMQQGTDTQYF.

This clonotype was seen at least ten times. The rearrangement joins TRBV27 to TRBJ2-1, with 9 bases matching TRBD2. The ends lost 5 bases at V and 7 bases at J; junction bases unmatched: 12. The CDR3 has 16 amino acids. CDR1 MNHEY and CDR2 SMNVEV come from the germline V gene (reference sequence). In DNA, the CDR3 is TGTGCCAGCAGTCCACTCTCGCGGGAGGGCCTGAATGAGCAGTTCTTC. It yields the protein CASSPLSREGLNEQFF.

Here the CDR3 reads CASRIQGGRSYEQYF. The CDR3 coding sequence is TGTGCCAGCAGAATCCAGGGAGGCCGCTCCTACGAGCAGTACTTC. The chain combines TRBV27 with TRBJ2-7, with D tentatively TRBD2 (6 bases). Germline-derived CDR1 and CDR2 are MNHEY and SMNVEV (reference sequence). The CDR3 loop spans 15 amino acids. Trimming pared 6 bases from V and 0 bases from J, leaving 15 bases between.

This clonotype came up many times. This rearrangement joins TRBV28 to TRBJ2-1; 8 positions agree with TRBD1. V trimming: 1 base; J trimming: 8 bases; junction bases outside the gene matches: 7. Per the germline V gene, CDR1 is MDHEN and CDR2 is SYDVKM. The CDR3 length is 15 residues. In DNA, the CDR3 is TGTGCCAGCAGTTTATTTGGTGACAGGGGAGATGAGCAGTTCTTC. Translating it yields CASSLFGDRGDEQFF.

This clonotype came up a few times. A much larger clone differs by one base, so this may be a read error. V is TRBV25-1 and J is TRBJ2-7; 7 bases match TRBD1. The CDR3 has 14 residues. In germline, CDR1 is MGHDK, CDR2 SYGVNS. The J segment lost 3 bases and the V segment lost 5 bases, leaving 7 bases of the junction unmatched. For the CDR3, the DNA is TGTGCCAGCAGTCCCACCTACAGGGGCTACGAGCAGTACTTC. Protein: CASSPTYRGYEQYF.

This clonotype came up a few times. The chain combines TRBV28 with TRBJ2-5; D unclear. Trimming pared 5 bases from V and 1 base from J, leaving 17 bases between. The CDR3 length is 16 residues. Germline V CDR1 and CDR2: MDHEN, SYDVKM. The CDR3 DNA reads TGTGCCAGCAGTCCCTCCGGCGGAGAGCCCCAAGAGACCCAGTACTTC. Amino acids: CASSPSGGEPQETQYF.

For this clonotype: The junction does not match germline at one end; this may be a read error. The CDR3 is CPSSQAGGGYIQYF. In nucleotides, the CDR3 is TGTCCCAGCAGCCAGGCCGGGGGAGGATACATTCAGTACTTC. The V gene is TRBV7-2, the J gene TRBJ2-4, with D perhaps TRBD2 (6 bases). CDR3 size: 14 residues. Per germline, CDR1 SGHTA and CDR2 FQGNSA.

This clonotype has at least ten counts. This chain connects TRBV27 to TRBJ2-7; D remains unclear. Trimming cost V 2 bases and J 0 bases, with 8 bases left between them. Germline CDR1 and CDR2: MNHEY and SMNVEV (reference sequence). CDR3 length: 14 amino acids. The CDR3 sequence is CASSLGPRSYEQYF. The CDR3 bases are TGTGCCAGCAGTTTAGGGCCCCGCTCCTACGAGCAGTACTTC.

This clonotype was seen only a few times. This chain links TRBV7-9 with TRBJ1-2; D is unclear. V was shortened by 1 base and J by 7 bases, with 13 bases between the two germline ends. The CDR3 extends over 14 amino acids. Looked up from germline, CDR1 is SEHNR and CDR2 is FQNEAQ (reference sequence). CDR3 coding DNA: TGTGCCAGCAGCTTAGAAATCCGGGAGGCTGGCTACACCTTC. It yields the protein CASSLEIREAGYTF.

The sample holds a few counts of this clonotype. The CDR3 here is CSAAGTSGRARDEQYF. The CDR3 coding sequence is TGCAGTGCCGCCGGGACTAGCGGGAGGGCCCGTGACGAGCAGTACTTC. The chain carries TRBV20-1 and TRBJ2-7, with 16 positions matching TRBD2. Per germline, CDR1 DFQATT and CDR2 SNEGSKA (reference sequence). CDR3 length: 16 amino acids. Trimming cost V 6 bases and J 5 bases; bases outside gene matches: 10.

This clonotype was detected ten times or more. The gene calls are TRBV20-1 and TRBJ2-1; the D is unclear. Between the trimmed V and J ends, which lost 6 bases and 9 bases, there was a span of 12 bases. Germline-derived CDR1 and CDR2 are DFQATT and SNEGSKA (reference sequence). This CDR3 is 11 amino acids long. DNA for the CDR3: TGCAGTGCCCACTGGTTCAGTGAGCAGTTCTTC. It codes for CSAHWFSEQFF.

This clonotype was counted between two and nine times. The rearrangement joins TRBV7-2 to TRBJ2-3; the D gene could be TRBD1 or TRBD2 (5 bases each). The germline V gene has CDR1 SGHTA and CDR2 FQGNSA. CDR3 length equals 15 residues. V gave up 2 bases and J gave up 1 base, with 10 bases separating them. This chain's CDR3 is CASSLPGSGTDTQYF. In DNA, the CDR3 is TGTGCCAGCAGCTTACCAGGGAGCGGCACAGATACGCAGTATTTT.

The gene calls are TRBV20-1 and TRBJ2-5; tentatively, D is TRBD2 (5 bases). Trimming left V 3 bases short and J 2 bases short, with 10 bases between. The germline CDR1 and CDR2 sequences are DFQATT and SNEGSKA (reference sequence). The CDR3 has 13 residues. In nucleotides, the CDR3 is TGCAGTGCTAGGGACGGGGAACAAGAGACCCAGTACTTC. The encoded protein is CSARDGEQETQYF.

V gene TRBV15 combines with J gene TRBJ2-6; perhaps TRBD1 as D (5 bases). Germline CDR1 is LNHNV and CDR2 is YYDKDF (reference sequence). CDR3 size: 17 residues. V was clipped by 3 bases and J by 0 bases, with 12 bases between them. The CDR3 loop is CATSSDRRNSGANVLTF. The DNA of the CDR3 is TGTGCCACCAGCAGCGACAGACGAAACTCTGGGGCCAACGTCCTGACTTTC.

The CDR3 DNA sequence: TGCAGTGCTAGGTCGGGGGGCATGGGTGAAAAACTGTTTTTT. Protein sequence: CSARSGGMGEKLFF. The chain carries TRBV20-1 and TRBJ1-4; possibly TRBD1 for D (6 bases). Germline V gives CDR1 DFQATT, CDR2 SNEGSKA (reference sequence). Trimming cost V 3 bases and J 7 bases, with 15 bases left between them. This CDR3 is 14 amino acids long.

This clonotype was observed at least ten times. The gene calls are TRBV28 and TRBJ1-6; 7 bases are a match to TRBD1. The ends lost 7 bases at V and 4 bases at J; junction bases unmatched: 7. The CDR3 extends over 15 amino acids. Germline CDR1 MDHEN, CDR2 SYDVKM. CDR3 sequence (DNA): TGTGCCAGCATGATCTCGGGACAGTATAATTCACCCCTCCACTTT. Translated, it gives CASMISGQYNSPLHF.